The 26 T cell receptor beta chains below were found in one sample sequenced in a study of human T cells and chemical hapten exposure. The time point denotes: patch test 3, about 24 weeks after DPC sensitization. Treatment of the sample: therapeutic diphenylcyclopropenone sensitization with weekly scalp DPC. TCRdb analysed the RACE reads with MiXCR anew, one entry per CDR3 protein. The sample contains tens of thousands of distinct CDR3 sequences, around 13% of which appear only once. Source: whole blood, taken in connection with sensitization to the hapten diphenylcyclopropenone (DPC). All receptors derive from a woman between 50 and 59 years old with alopecia areata. Some clones in this sample may be carry-over from other donors' samples.

This clonotype came up many times. CDR3 sequence: CASSGRHILGGITYNEQFF. The CDR3 coding sequence is TGTGCCAGCAGTGGGAGGCATATCCTAGGCGGGATAACCTACAATGAGCAGTTCTTC. The chain couples TRBV25-1 to TRBJ2-1; maybe TRBD2 (6 bases). V lost 4 bases and J lost 2, with 24 bases in between. This CDR3 is 19 amino acids long. Per germline, CDR1 MGHDK and CDR2 SYGVNS.

This clonotype was detected many times. The CDR3 coding sequence is TGTGCCAGCAGCTTAGGGTACACAGATACGCAGTATTTT. Amino acid sequence: CASSLGYTDTQYF. The rearrangement joins TRBV7-9 to TRBJ2-3; D remains unclear. In germline, CDR1 is SEHNR, CDR2 FQNEAQ (reference sequence). CDR3 length equals 13 residues. The V gene lost 1 base and the J gene lost 2 bases, with 4 bases spanning the gap.

This clonotype came up a few times. The V gene is TRBV7-6, the J gene TRBJ2-2, with 8 bases matching TRBD2. The CDR3 has 16 amino acids. The V gene end was trimmed by 5 bases and the J gene end by 4 bases; junction bases not matched to a gene: 9. Germline CDR1 reads SGHVS; CDR2 reads FNYEAQ. The CDR3 DNA reads as TGTGCCAGCAGCCGGACCAGCGGGAGAGGCACCGGGGAGCTGTTTTTT. This translates into CASSRTSGRGTGELFF.

The chain has TRBV6-4 and TRBJ2-3; D is possibly TRBD1 or TRBD2 (5 bases each). This CDR3 is 14 amino acids long. Germline assignment: CDR1 MRHNA and CDR2 SNTAGT. Trimming cost V 5 bases and J 0 bases, with 9 bases left between them. CDR3 DNA: TGTGCCAGCAGTTTTTGGGACAGCACAGATACGCAGTATTTT. This encodes CASSFWDSTDTQYF.

Many counts were recorded for this clonotype. This chain links TRBV3-1 with TRBJ1-3; D possibly corresponds to TRBD1 (6 bases). The CDR3 length is 16 residues. The V end lost 4 bases, the J end lost 2 bases, and 15 bases lay between the germline ends. Per germline, CDR1 LGHDT and CDR2 YNNKEL (reference sequence). CDR3 DNA sequence: TGTGCCAGCAGCCCCTTTTTGACAGGCACTGGAAACACCATATATTTT. Its protein product is CASSPFLTGTGNTIYF.

This chain links TRBV28 with TRBJ1-1; D is unresolved. Trimming took off 1 base at V and 11 bases at J, with 8 bases between the two ends. This CDR3 comprises 11 residues. Germline CDR1 is MDHEN and CDR2 is SYDVKM. In DNA form, the CDR3 reads TGTGCCAGCAGTTTATATCGTCAGGCTTTCTTT. The encoded protein is CASSLYRQAFF.

This clonotype was picked up many times. One end of the junction does not line up with germline, which may come from a read error. The chain recombines TRBV5-6 with TRBJ2-2; D call uncertain. The CDR3 runs 15 residues. The germline V gene has CDR1 SGHDT and CDR2 YYEEEE. CDR3 coding DNA: TGTGCCAGCAGTTTGGGTCTCCCGAACACCGGGGAGCTGTTTTTT. This sequence encodes CASSLGLPNTGELFF.

This clonotype was observed at least ten times. The V and J genes are TRBV11-3 and TRBJ2-1, with 14 bases lining up with TRBD2. The CDR3 extends over 16 amino acids. From germline, CDR1 is SGHNT and CDR2 YENEEA. Trimming cost V 4 bases and J 5 bases; bases outside gene matches: 4. As DNA, the CDR3 is TGTGCCAGCAGCTCAAGGGGACTAGCGGGAGACAATGAGCAGTTCTTC. As protein: CASSSRGLAGDNEQFF. The full variable domain, rest sourced from reference TRBV11-3 and TRBJ2-1, is EAGVVQSPRYKIIEKKQPVAFWCNPISGHNTLYWYLQNLGQGPELLIRYENEEAVDDSQLPKDRFSAERLKGVDSTLKIQPAELGDSAVYLCASSSRGLAGDNEQFFGPGTRLTVL.

The rearrangement links TRBV20-1 to TRBJ1-5; D is uncertain. The CDR3 has 13 residues. The V end was cut by 6 bases, the J end by 7 bases, with 16 bases between. Germline CDR1 DFQATT, CDR2 SNEGSKA (reference sequence). CDR3 residues: CSAARALWQPQHF. Written as DNA, the CDR3 is TGCAGTGCAGCCCGGGCCCTTTGGCAGCCCCAGCATTTT.

This clonotype was seen many times. This rearrangement joins TRBV25-1 to TRBJ2-1, with 12 bases matching TRBD2. This CDR3 region has 17 residues. Germline CDR1 and CDR2: MGHDK and SYGVNS. The J segment lost 7 bases and the V segment lost 6 bases, leaving 13 bases of the junction unmatched. DNA for the CDR3: TGTGCCAGCAGCTCTGGACTAGCGGGAACGCGTTTAAATGAGCAGTTCTTC. Translated, it gives CASSSGLAGTRLNEQFF.

This clonotype was seen at least ten times. The V call is TRBV12-3 or TRBV12-4, the J call TRBJ1-1; possibly TRBD1 for D (5 bases). Trimming pared 2 bases from V and 10 bases from J, leaving 14 bases between. The CDR3 spans 13 residues. The CDR3 DNA is TGTGCCAGCAGTTTACGGGTCGGAGGGGTAGCTTTCTTT. It is translated as CASSLRVGGVAFF.

This clonotype was detected a few times. This rearrangement joins TRBV20-1 to TRBJ2-1, with 11 bases fitting TRBD2. The V and J ends lost 2 bases and 8 bases, in that order; junction bases with no gene match: 5. CDR3 length: 14 residues. CDR1 is DFQATT, CDR2 SNEGSKA, per germline (reference sequence). CDR3 region: CSARPSGRLDEQFF. The DNA for the CDR3 is TGCAGTGCTAGACCTAGCGGGAGGTTGGATGAGCAGTTCTTC.

This clonotype was seen more than once but under ten times. This CDR3 is CATSGYNEQFF. The CDR3 nucleotides are TGTGCCACTAGCGGCTACAATGAGCAGTTCTTC. The rearrangement links TRBV6-4 to TRBJ2-1; TRBD2 matches 7 bases. The V segment lost 10 bases and the J segment 3 bases; nucleotides outside the gene matches: 0. This CDR3 is 11 amino acids long. Germline lookup yields CDR1 MRHNA and CDR2 SNTAGT.

V is TRBV6-5 and J is TRBJ1-3; 8 bases fit TRBD1. Germline-derived CDR1 and CDR2 are MNHEY and SVGAGI. The CDR3 is 15 amino acids. J was trimmed by 0 bases and V by 4 bases; bases with no gene match: 2. The CDR3 loop is CASSSTGDSGNTIYF. In DNA, the CDR3 is TGTGCCAGCAGTTCGACAGGGGACTCTGGAAACACCATATATTTT.

This clonotype was seen only a few times. The chain joins TRBV29-1 to TRBJ2-3; D gene ambiguous. The CDR3 has 12 residues. V lost 4 bases and J lost 4, with 9 bases in between. Germline V gene lookup returns CDR1 SQVTM and CDR2 ANQGSEA. The CDR3 nucleotides read TGCAGCGTTGTTGGGAATGCAGATACGCAGTATTTT. Translation gives CSVVGNADTQYF.

This clonotype showed up just a few times. This chain links TRBV7-6 with TRBJ2-5; D possibly corresponds to TRBD2 (5 bases). The CDR3 sequence is 13 residues long. V was trimmed by 5 bases and J by 1 base, leaving 8 bases between them. Germline-derived CDR1 and CDR2 are SGHVS and FNYEAQ. The CDR3 DNA reads TGTGCCAGCAGCGCGGGCTCCCAAGAGACCCAGTACTTC. This translates into CASSAGSQETQYF.

This clonotype was recorded a few times. The chain combines TRBV15 with TRBJ2-3; 9 bases fit TRBD2. Germline CDR1 is LNHNV and CDR2 is YYDKDF (reference sequence). CDR3 size: 14 residues. V trimming: 2 bases; J trimming: 6 bases; junction bases outside the gene matches: 3. Written as DNA, the CDR3 is TGTGCCACCAGCAGACTAGCGGGAAGTGATACGCAGTATTTT. Encoded protein: CATSRLAGSDTQYF.

This clonotype showed up just a few times. This chain joins TRBV7-6 and TRBJ2-1; possibly TRBD1 for D (7 bases). The CDR3 covers 17 residues. Per the germline V gene, CDR1 is SGHVS and CDR2 is FNYEAQ. V lost 5 bases to trimming and J lost 7 bases, with 24 bases between them. CDR3 in DNA: TGTGCCAGCAGCCCTCGTTGGAGGGGGCGAAGGGGGAATGAGCAGTTCTTC. Translation gives CASSPRWRGRRGNEQFF.

This clonotype was counted only a few times. This rearrangement joins TRBV5-1 to TRBJ2-3, with a tentative D call TRBD2 (6 bases). Germline CDR1 SGHRS, CDR2 YFSETQ. Trimming took 0 bases from V and 3 from J, leaving 11 bases between them. This CDR3 has 15 residues. CDR3 DNA sequence: TGCGCCAGCAGCTTGGCATTCGCGGGGACAGATACGCAGTATTTT. It is translated as CASSLAFAGTDTQYF.

The rearrangement joins TRBV20-1 to TRBJ2-7; D is perhaps TRBD2 (5 bases). This CDR3 is 14 amino acids long. Germline V CDR1 and CDR2: DFQATT, SNEGSKA (reference sequence). Trimming cost V 4 bases and J 3 bases, with 16 bases left between them. CDR3 in DNA: TGCAGTGCTAAGTCTGGGGTCGGGGACTACGAGCAGTACTTC. This encodes CSAKSGVGDYEQYF.

This clonotype came up a few times. The chain recombines TRBV5-8 with TRBJ1-1, with D hard to call. The CDR3 contains 11 residues. V was pared by 3 bases and J by 10 bases, with 10 bases between. CDR1 SGHTS and CDR2 YDEGEE come from the germline V gene. The CDR3 loop reads CASSSLSPAFF. The CDR3 DNA follows: TGTGCCAGCAGCTCGCTGTCCCCAGCTTTCTTT.

In this sample, this clonotype turned up many times. The rearrangement links TRBV29-1 to TRBJ2-5; 8 bases fit TRBD1. V shed 7 bases, J shed 2 bases, and the junction held 3 bases outside the gene matches. This CDR3 region has 12 residues. Germline CDR1 and CDR2: SQVTM and ANQGSEA. CDR3 nucleotide sequence: TGCAGCGCCACAGGGGGTCAAGAGACCCAGTACTTC. Encoded protein: CSATGGQETQYF. Complete variable domain (other parts from reference TRBV29-1 and TRBJ2-5): SAVISQKPSRDICQRGTSLTIQCQVDSQVTMMFWYRQQPGQSLTLIATANQGSEATYESGFVIDKFPISRPNLTFSTLTVSNMSPEDSSIYLCSATGGQETQYFGPGTRLLVL.

The chain's CDR3 is CSVARTGSVEAFF. Written as DNA, the CDR3 is TGCAGCGTTGCCCGGACAGGGTCAGTTGAAGCTTTCTTT. This sequence joins TRBV29-1 and TRBJ1-1, with 8 bases identical to TRBD1. The CDR3 length is 13 residues. The germline CDR1 and CDR2 sequences are SQVTM and ANQGSEA. Unmatched junction bases numbered 8, after V lost 4 bases and J lost 7 bases.

In its sample, this clonotype was seen a few times. The chain employs TRBV2 and TRBJ2-2; D not certain. The V end was cut by 5 bases, the J end by 0 bases, with 13 bases between. The V gene's germline CDR1 is SNHLY and CDR2 FYNNEI. The CDR3 spans 16 residues. CDR3 coding DNA: TGTGCCAGCAGTCTTTTAGTGGGGTCGAACACCGGGGAGCTGTTTTTT. This codes for CASSLLVGSNTGELFF.

This clonotype has a count of ten or more. The rearrangement uses TRBV9 and TRBJ2-1; D gene ambiguous. The CDR3 runs to 11 residues. V was shortened by 4 bases and J by 13 bases, with 12 bases between the two germline ends. Per the germline V gene, CDR1 is SGDLS and CDR2 is YYNGEE. The CDR3 DNA follows: TGTGCCAGCAGCACTTCAACAACCCAGTTCTTC. It specifies CASSTSTTQFF.

This clonotype showed up just a few times. V gene TRBV20-1 combines with J gene TRBJ1-1, with D possibly matching TRBD1 (6 bases). The CDR3 totals 15 residues. The V end lost 1 base, the J end lost 1 base, and 13 bases lay between the germline ends. Germline assignment: CDR1 DFQATT and CDR2 SNEGSKA (reference sequence). Here the CDR3 reads CSARGGWGANTEAFF. In DNA form, the CDR3 reads TGCAGTGCTAGAGGAGGCTGGGGGGCGAACACTGAAGCTTTCTTT.